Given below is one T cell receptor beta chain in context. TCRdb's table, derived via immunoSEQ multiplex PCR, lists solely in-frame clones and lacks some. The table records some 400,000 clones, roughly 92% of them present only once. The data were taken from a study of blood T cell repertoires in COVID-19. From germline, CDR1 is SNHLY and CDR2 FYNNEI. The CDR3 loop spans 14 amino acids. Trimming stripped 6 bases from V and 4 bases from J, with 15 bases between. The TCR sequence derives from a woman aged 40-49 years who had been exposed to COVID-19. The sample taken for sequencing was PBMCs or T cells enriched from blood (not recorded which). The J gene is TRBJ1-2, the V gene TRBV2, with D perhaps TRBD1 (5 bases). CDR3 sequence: CASRHGGTSYGYTF. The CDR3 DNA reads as TGTGCCAGCAGACACGGGGGAACTAGCTATGGCTACACCTTC.